This TCR beta chain emerged from a study of primary melanoma T cells and metastatic recurrence. The CDR3 contains 19 residues. Germline lookup yields CDR1 SGHNT and CDR2 YENEEA. V was shortened by 5 bases and J by 1 base, with 24 bases between the two germline ends. Assay: immunoSEQ multiplex PCR; the TCRdb copy retains only in-frame clones and omits some. The sample comprises 300 or so clones, 80% to 95% of which are singletons, and roughly 9.7% rests with the top ten. Specimen: melanoma tumor tissue. V gene TRBV11-3 combines with J gene TRBJ1-5; tentatively, D is TRBD1 (6 bases). This receptor was identified in a human donor with melanoma. DNA of the CDR3: TGTGCCAGCAGCCCGTCCGGGACATTCCTTAGAGGGAGCAATCAGCCCCAGCATTTT. Translating gives CASSPSGTFLRGSNQPQHF.